This paragraph covers one T cell receptor beta chain sequence. Clones were sequenced by immunoSEQ multiplex PCR, and TCRdb holds only the in-frame ones, with some missing. Here the sample spans 310,000 or so clones, approximately 91% being singletons. This specimen belongs to a study of blood T cell repertoires in COVID-19. Germline V gene sequence: CDR1 SGHTA, CDR2 FQGNSA. After removal of 7 bases from V and 2 bases from J, the junction contained 2 bases not matched to a gene. This CDR3 comprises 14 residues. The receptor comes from a woman in her thirties with COVID-19, enrolled during active disease. The rearrangement uses TRBV7-2 and TRBJ2-1; 10 nucleotides line up with TRBD2. The source material was peripheral blood. CDR3 bases: TGTGCCAGCACGACTAGCGGGCCCTACAATGAGCAGTTCTTC. The encoded protein is CASTTSGPYNEQFF. The full variable domain, rest sourced from reference TRBV7-2 and TRBJ2-1, is GAGVSQSPSNKVTEKGKDVELRCDPISGHTALYWYRQSLGQGLEFLIYFQGNSAPDKSGLPSDRFSAERTGGSVSTLTIQRTQQEDSAVYLCASTTSGPYNEQFFGPGTRLTVL.